The 18 T cell receptor beta chains listed next were all sequenced from one sample in a study of T cell responses to AZD1222 COVID-19 vaccine. TCRdb's table, derived via immunoSEQ multiplex PCR, lists solely in-frame clones and lacks some. The table includes 100,000 to 150,000 clones, more than 90% detected once. The sample was peripheral blood, taken 28 days after the second AZD1222 dose. The receptor source for this set is an adult who received the AZD1222 COVID-19 vaccine.

This clone came up once. For the CDR3, the DNA is TGTGCCAGCAGCGGTCGAGCACGGGGGACCCAGTACTTC. It translates to CASSGRARGTQYF. The chain joins TRBV5-8 to TRBJ2-5; possibly TRBD2 for D (5 bases). The germline V gene encodes CDR1 SGHTS and CDR2 YDEGEE. Trimming took off 4 bases at V and 7 bases at J, with 14 bases between the two ends. This CDR3 comprises 13 residues.

The chain joins TRBV5-6 to TRBJ1-4; no definite D call. Trimming took off 3 bases at V and 3 bases at J, with 3 bases between the two ends. The CDR3 length is 12 residues. Per germline, CDR1 SGHDT and CDR2 YYEEEE. The CDR3 protein is CASSWSNEKLFF. CDR3 DNA: TGTGCCAGCAGCTGGTCTAATGAAAAACTGTTTTTT.

J is TRBJ2-1 and V is TRBV12-2; the table's TRBD2 call for D was not verified on the DNA. TRBV12-2 is listed as a pseudogene. The CDR3 has 16 residues. The CDR3 coding sequence is TGTGCAAGTCGCTTCCCGGGACTAGCGGGAGTCTATGAGCAGTTCTTC. Protein: CASRFPGLAGVYEQFF.

The chain joins TRBV7-2 to TRBJ1-2; D might be TRBD1 (6 bases). Germline V gives CDR1 SGHTA, CDR2 FQGNSA. The length of the CDR3 is 14 residues. Trimming removed 6 bases at V and 4 bases at J, with 15 bases between. Here the CDR3 DNA reads TGTGCCAGCAGTTCATTCGGGACAAGCTATGGCTACACCTTC. Protein sequence: CASSSFGTSYGYTF.

The rearrangement links TRBV5-6 to TRBJ2-2; D not certain. CDR1 and CDR2 from the germline V gene are SGHDT and YYEEEE. This CDR3 comprises 15 residues. With 2 bases removed from V and 3 bases from J, the gap between germline ends came to 11 bases. In DNA, the CDR3 is TGTGCCAGCAGCTTTGGGCAGTGGGACACCGGGGAGCTGTTTTTT. Its translation is CASSFGQWDTGELFF.

Note on this clone: The junction shows a germline mismatch at one end, possibly a read error. This chain uses TRBV29-1 with TRBJ1-1; D call uncertain. CDR3 length equals 10 residues. Germline CDR1 is SQVTM and CDR2 is ANQGSEA. CDR3: CSVEVTEAFF. DNA of the CDR3: TGCAGCGTTGAAGTGACTGAGGCTTTCTTT.

The chain employs TRBV5-5 and TRBJ2-7; D remains unclear. Trimming left V 7 bases short and J 0 bases short, with 11 bases between. The CDR3 runs to 13 residues. Germline V gives CDR1 SGHKS, CDR2 YYEKEE (reference sequence). The DNA for the CDR3 is TGTGCCAGCTCACAGTCTCTCTCCTACGAGCAGTACTTC. This codes for CASSQSLSYEQYF.

V is TRBV19 and J is TRBJ1-2; 7 bases are shared with TRBD1. CDR1 and CDR2 (germline): LNHDA, SQIVND (reference sequence). V was pared by 6 bases and J by 0 bases, with 7 bases of the junction left unmatched. This CDR3 is 15 amino acids long. CDR3 sequence reads: CASRTTGATNYGYTF. In nucleotides, the CDR3 is TGTGCCAGTAGAACCACAGGGGCTACTAACTATGGCTACACCTTC.

This clone came up a few times. The chain recombines TRBV10-3 with TRBJ1-2; the D gene is possibly TRBD1 (5 bases). Trimming shortened V by 3 bases and J by 4 bases, and 15 bases separated the two germline ends. Germline assignment: CDR1 ENHRY and CDR2 SYGVKD. CDR3 length: 15 residues. CDR3 DNA: TGTGCCATCAGTGATTCTAGCAGGGCCGCCTATGGCTACACCTTC. This gives the protein CAISDSSRAAYGYTF.

The V call is TRBV15, the J call TRBJ2-3, with TRBD2 as a possible D gene (7 bases). Germline values: CDR1 LNHNV, CDR2 YYDKDF (reference sequence). V lost 8 bases and J 2 bases, leaving 26 bases between the germline ends. This CDR3 has 18 amino acids. CDR3 DNA: TGTGCCACCGGACCAAAACGGGGGGCTGATACTTTCACAGATACGCAGTATTTT. This gives the protein CATGPKRGADTFTDTQYF. Drawing the rest from reference TRBV15 and TRBJ2-3, the complete variable domain is DAMVIQNPRYQVTQFGKPVTLSCSQTLNHNVMYWYQQKSSQAPKLLFHYYDKDFNNEADTPDNFQSRRPNTSFCFLDIRSPGLGDTAMYLCATGPKRGADTFTDTQYFGPGTRLTVL.

The CDR3 DNA reads as TGTGCCAGCAGCGTAGGACAGCTCTCCTACGAGCAGTACTTC. Translated: CASSVGQLSYEQYF. The chain is built from TRBV9 and TRBJ2-7; maybe TRBD1 (5 bases). The CDR3 consists of 14 residues. Trimming stripped 0 bases from V and 0 bases from J, with 7 bases between. Germline CDR1 reads SGDLS; CDR2 reads YYNGEE.

This chain uses TRBV29-1 with TRBJ2-5; D may be TRBD2 (5 bases). Trimming took off 1 base at V and 6 bases at J, with 12 bases between the two ends. Germline CDR1 reads SQVTM; CDR2 reads ANQGSEA. CDR3 length: 13 amino acids. The DNA for the CDR3 is TGCAGCGTTGAAGGGAAACTAGAGCAGACCCAGTACTTC. Translating gives CSVEGKLEQTQYF.

The chain carries TRBV6-2 or TRBV6-3 and TRBJ2-3; 8 bases are a match to TRBD2. The germline V gene encodes CDR1 MNHEY and CDR2 SVGEGT. V lost 7 bases to trimming and J lost 4 bases; unmatched junction nucleotides: 10. The CDR3 is made up of 15 amino acids. CDR3 in amino acids: CASIPGLGRSDTQYF. The CDR3 bases are TGTGCCAGCATCCCGGGACTAGGGCGATCAGATACGCAGTATTTT.

This clone was counted a single time. The gene calls are TRBV25-1 and TRBJ2-1; 12 bases align to TRBD1. The CDR3 length is 15 residues. V lost 5 bases, J lost 6 bases, and 5 bases stayed unmatched. CDR1 MGHDK and CDR2 SYGVNS come from the germline V gene. Written as DNA, the CDR3 is TGTGCCAGCAGTCAGGGGACAGGGGGCTCCAATGAGCAGTTCTTC. Protein: CASSQGTGGSNEQFF.

The chain recombines TRBV21-1 with TRBJ1-2. TRBV21-1 is a pseudogene segment. The CDR3 runs to 14 residues. CDR3 DNA: TGTGCCAGCAGCCTGCTTTTACCCGTATATGGCTACACCTTC. This gives the protein CASSLLLPVYGYTF.

V is TRBV11-3 and J is TRBJ2-2; 11 positions agree with TRBD2. J gave up 1 base and V 0 bases, and 7 bases lay outside the gene matches. Germline V gives CDR1 SGHNT, CDR2 YENEEA. This CDR3 region has 19 residues. CDR3 loop: CASSLEPLGLAGNTGELFF. The DNA for the CDR3 is TGTGCCAGCAGCTTAGAACCCCTCGGACTAGCGGGGAACACCGGGGAGCTGTTTTTT.

The rearrangement joins TRBV9 to TRBJ2-1; 9 bases match TRBD1. J gave up 9 bases and V 1 base, and 17 bases lay outside the gene matches. CDR3 length: 18 amino acids. Germline V gene sequence: CDR1 SGDLS, CDR2 YYNGEE. This CDR3 reads CASSVTANRGTGIGEQFF. The CDR3 DNA reads as TGTGCCAGCAGCGTAACCGCGAATCGTGGGACAGGGATTGGTGAGCAGTTCTTC. Based on the CDR3 plus reference TRBV9 and TRBJ2-1, the full variable domain is DSGVTQTPKHLITATGQRVTLRCSPRSGDLSVYWYQQSLDQGLQFLIQYYNGEERAKGNILERFSAQQFPDLHSELNLSSLELGDSALYFCASSVTANRGTGIGEQFFGPGTRLTVL.

V is TRBV6-4 and J is TRBJ2-1; D might be TRBD1 (6 bases). The CDR3 sequence is 16 residues long. The germline CDR1 and CDR2 sequences are MRHNA and SNTAGT. V was trimmed by 0 bases and J by 6 bases, leaving 15 bases between them. The CDR3 DNA is TGTGCCAGCAGTGACTCGGGACAAGGGGGAACCAATGAGCAGTTCTTC. Translated, it gives CASSDSGQGGTNEQFF.